The 25 T cell receptor beta chains in this list originate from one sample, sequenced in a study of identical twins (dated by TCRdb to about 2016). To prepare the library, 5' RACE was applied. Sequencer: Illumina HiSeq 2000. TCRdb trimmed the raw reads at Q25, called clones with MiXCR and kept productive beta chains. Rows matching on CDR3 protein sequence are summarized as one entry with the most common DNA and genes. The sample table records 120,000 to 150,000 distinct CDR3 sequences; 3.5% of these occur just once. Clones ranked in the top ten supply around 8.1% of the sample. Sequencing was performed on memory T cells sorted from blood. What the cell subset or site label conveys for this sample: CD45RO+ enriched T cells. The receptors were gathered from a man younger than 30 in good health.

This clonotype was recorded at least ten times. The V call is TRBV3-1, the J call TRBJ2-1; D unresolved. In germline, CDR1 is LGHDT, CDR2 YNNKEL (reference sequence). The V end was cut by 1 base, the J end by 12 bases, with 13 bases between. There are 13 residues in the CDR3. For the CDR3, the DNA is TGTGCCAGCAGCCAAGGTCAATTCTACTCGCAGTTCTTC. Amino acids: CASSQGQFYSQFF.

This clonotype was observed at least ten times. The chain joins TRBV10-3 to TRBJ2-3; 12 nucleotides align to TRBD1. Trimming took 10 bases from V and 5 from J; bases not matched to a gene: 7. The CDR3 runs 14 residues. CDR1 is ENHRY and CDR2 is SYGVKD in the germline V gene. Here the CDR3 reads CATSGTGGLDTQYF. The CDR3 coding sequence is TGTGCCACCTCCGGGACAGGGGGCTTAGATACGCAGTATTTT.

This clonotype was counted between two and nine times. V is TRBV2 and J is TRBJ2-7; D is uncertain. This CDR3 is built from 13 residues. Germline V CDR1 and CDR2: SNHLY, FYNNEI. The ends were cut back, 6 bases at V and 4 bases at J, with 13 bases in the middle. CDR3 amino acids: CASSSDQWYEQYF. CDR3 in DNA: TGTGCCAGCAGCTCAGACCAATGGTACGAGCAGTACTTC.

This clonotype was seen many times. The V call is TRBV5-5, the J call TRBJ1-2; D uncertain. In germline, CDR1 is SGHKS, CDR2 YYEKEE (reference sequence). The V end was cut by 4 bases, the J end by 0 bases, with 13 bases between. There are 15 residues in the CDR3. The CDR3 loop reads CASSPRSTSNYGYTF. CDR3 in DNA: TGTGCCAGCAGCCCACGGAGTACGTCTAACTATGGCTACACCTTC.

This clonotype was counted at least ten times. V is TRBV5-1 and J is TRBJ2-1; TRBD1 aligns across 7 bases. Germline V gene sequence: CDR1 SGHRS, CDR2 YFSETQ. Unmatched junction bases numbered 4, after V lost 2 bases and J lost 5 bases. This CDR3 is built from 14 residues. CDR3 in amino acids: CASSLGGSNNEQFF. The CDR3 nucleotides are TGCGCCAGCAGCTTAGGGGGCTCGAACAATGAGCAGTTCTTC.

This clonotype was recorded many times. J is TRBJ2-7 and V is TRBV7-8; 10 positions match TRBD2. This CDR3 has 15 amino acids. Germline trimming cut 5 bases from V and 11 bases from J; bases unmatched to any gene: 15. Germline loops: CDR1 SGHVS, CDR2 FQNEAQ. The DNA of the CDR3 is TGTGCCAGCAGCCCACTAGCGGGATGGGCAGTCGTGAAGTACTTC. This codes for CASSPLAGWAVVKYF.

The sample holds many counts of this clonotype. The rearrangement uses TRBV4-1 and TRBJ2-5; possibly TRBD2 for D (5 bases). V dropped 2 bases and J dropped 5 bases, with 15 bases sitting between them. Germline V CDR1 and CDR2: MGHRA, YSYEKL. The CDR3 contains 15 residues. The CDR3 loop is CASSQLIGEWETQYF. DNA of the CDR3: TGCGCCAGCAGCCAATTGATCGGGGAATGGGAGACCCAGTACTTC.

Ten or more counts support this clonotype. V usage is TRBV9 and J usage is TRBJ1-3; D uncertain. This CDR3 is built from 15 residues. V lost 3 bases and J lost 0, with 10 bases in between. Germline V lookup: CDR1 SGDLS, CDR2 YYNGEE. The CDR3 DNA follows: TGTGCCAGCAGCGCGACTGTGAGCTCTGGAAACACCATATATTTT. Its translation is CASSATVSSGNTIYF.

This clonotype was detected ten times or more. The chain links TRBV7-2 to TRBJ2-1; no definite D call. The CDR3 runs 13 residues. Trimming took off 5 bases at V and 8 bases at J, with 13 bases between the two ends. The V gene's germline CDR1 is SGHTA and CDR2 FQGNSA. CDR3 residues: CASSPKTVYEQFF. For the CDR3, the DNA is TGTGCCAGCAGCCCCAAGACCGTCTATGAGCAGTTCTTC.

This clonotype has a count of ten or more. The chain combines TRBV11-2 with TRBJ2-3, with TRBD1 matching 10 bases. The CDR3 loop spans 17 amino acids. The germline V gene encodes CDR1 SGHAT and CDR2 FQNNGV. V lost 1 base to trimming and J lost 2 bases; unmatched junction nucleotides: 6. CDR3 in amino acids: CASSLGGQGLITDTQYF. In DNA form, the CDR3 reads TGTGCCAGCAGCTTAGGGGGACAGGGGTTAATCACAGATACGCAGTATTTT.

J is TRBJ2-5 and V is TRBV12-2; the table's D call TRBD2 went unverified against the DNA. TRBV12-2 is a pseudogene. This CDR3 region has 17 residues. The CDR3 sequence is CASRLVEAGYTEETQYF. CDR3 bases: TGTGCAAGTCGCTTAGTTGAGGCGGGGTACACTGAAGAGACCCAGTACTTC.

This clonotype was detected ten times or more. The genes are TRBV27 and TRBJ1-2; weak D call: TRBD1 (6 bases). Germline assignment: CDR1 MNHEY and CDR2 SMNVEV (reference sequence). With 0 bases removed from V and 8 bases from J, the gap between germline ends came to 10 bases. The CDR3 consists of 13 residues. The DNA for the CDR3 is TGTGCCAGCAGTTTATCGGGACAAGGGGGCTACACCTTC. Amino acid sequence: CASSLSGQGGYTF.

This clonotype was counted many times. The V call is TRBV6-6, the J call TRBJ2-7; 7 bases agree with TRBD2. Germline lookup yields CDR1 MNHNY and CDR2 SVGAGI (reference sequence). The CDR3 runs 13 residues. After removal of 2 bases from V and 6 bases from J, the junction contained 4 bases not matched to a gene. In nucleotides, the CDR3 is TGTGCCAGCAGTTACGGCGGGAGAGGCGAGCAGTACGTC. Translated: CASSYGGRGEQYV.

This chain joins TRBV15 and TRBJ1-2; a weak D match, TRBD1 (6 bases). CDR1 LNHNV and CDR2 YYDKDF come from the germline V gene (reference sequence). Deletions cut 0 bases from V and 5 bases from J, with 7 bases between. The CDR3 is 13 amino acids. The CDR3 sequence is CATSRDGQYGYTF. The DNA of the CDR3 is TGTGCCACCAGCAGAGATGGACAGTATGGCTACACCTTC.

This clonotype occurred many times. The CDR3 region has the DNA TGTGCCACCAGCAGAGTGTCCCGTAAAGAGACCCAGTACTTC. Translating it yields CATSRVSRKETQYF. The chain employs TRBV15 and TRBJ2-5; D is ambiguous. Germline V gives CDR1 LNHNV, CDR2 YYDKDF (reference sequence). Trimming shortened V by 1 base and J by 3 bases, and 9 bases separated the two germline ends. The CDR3 contains 14 residues.

In this sample, this clonotype turned up many times. The junction and the germline gene differ at one end; a read error may be behind it. Written as DNA, the CDR3 is TGTGCCAGCAGTCAAGAGGGGGCGTCGAACTATGGCTACACCTTC. This gives the protein CASSQEGASNYGYTF. V and J are TRBV4-2 and TRBJ1-2, with TRBD1 matching over 7 bases. There are 15 residues in the CDR3. Germline assignment: CDR1 LGHNA and CDR2 YNFKEQ.

This clonotype showed up just a few times. The chain joins TRBV12-3 or TRBV12-4 to TRBJ2-1, with 9 bases fitting TRBD2. The CDR3 contains 16 residues. The junction had 4 bases not matched to a gene; V was cut back by 4 bases and J by 0 bases. CDR3 coding DNA: TGTGCCAGCAGTTATCTAGCGGGAAACTCCTACAATGAGCAGTTCTTC. This translates into CASSYLAGNSYNEQFF.

The rearrangement joins TRBV5-1 to TRBJ2-5; 8 nucleotides agree with TRBD1. This CDR3 is 15 amino acids long. V lost 0 bases to trimming and J lost 4 bases; unmatched junction nucleotides: 5. Germline V gene sequence: CDR1 SGHRS, CDR2 YFSETQ. In DNA, the CDR3 is TGCGCCAGCAGCTTGGAGGCAGGGGGCAGAGAGACCCAGTACTTC. It specifies CASSLEAGGRETQYF. The variable domain in full, with the rest retrieved from reference TRBV5-1 and TRBJ2-5, is KAGVTQTPRYLIKTRGQQVTLSCSPISGHRSVSWYQQTPGQGLQFLFEYFSETQRNKGNFPGRFSGRQFSNSRSEMNVSTLELGDSALYLCASSLEAGGRETQYFGPGTRLLVL.

A word on this clonotype: A much larger clone differs by one base, so this may be a read error. The chain carries TRBV24-1 and TRBJ2-7; D gene unclear. Germline-derived CDR1 and CDR2 are KGHDR and SFDVKD. The CDR3 runs 10 residues. Trimming removed 9 bases from V and 9 bases from J, with 11 bases in between. The CDR3 sequence: CATPYSRQYF. In nucleotides, the CDR3 is TGTGCCACCCCCTATTCTAGGCAGTACTTC.

This clonotype has at least ten counts. The chain links TRBV3-1 to TRBJ2-1, with 10 bases matching TRBD2. This CDR3 region has 16 residues. CDR1 is LGHDT, CDR2 YNNKEL, per germline (reference sequence). Germline trimming cut 2 bases from V and 10 bases from J; bases unmatched to any gene: 11. CDR3 amino acids: CASSQWGSGRSQEQFF. CDR3 bases: TGTGCCAGCAGCCAATGGGGTAGCGGGAGGTCCCAGGAGCAGTTCTTC.

In its sample, this clonotype was seen many times. The chain recombines TRBV7-2 with TRBJ1-3; D ambiguous. The V and J ends lost 0 bases and 7 bases respectively, with 16 bases between them. Germline CDR1 SGHTA, CDR2 FQGNSA. This CDR3 spans 16 amino acids. The CDR3 is CASSLAQSNIGNTIYF. The CDR3 DNA reads TGTGCCAGCAGCTTAGCGCAGTCGAACATCGGCAACACCATATATTTT. Complete variable domain (other parts from reference TRBV7-2 and TRBJ1-3): GAGVSQSPSNKVTEKGKDVELRCDPISGHTALYWYRQSLGQGLEFLIYFQGNSAPDKSGLPSDRFSAERTGGSVSTLTIQRTQQEDSAVYLCASSLAQSNIGNTIYFGEGSWLTVV.

This clonotype was seen at least ten times. The chain links TRBV12-3 or TRBV12-4 to TRBJ2-2; TRBD1 agrees at 10 bases. V lost 8 bases and J lost 4; bases outside the gene matches: 7. This CDR3 spans 15 amino acids. CDR3 sequence reads: CASELGTGVTGELFF. CDR3 coding DNA: TGTGCCAGCGAATTAGGGACAGGGGTCACCGGGGAGCTGTTTTTT.

This clonotype has a count of ten or more. This chain joins TRBV25-1 and TRBJ2-2, with D perhaps TRBD2 (6 bases). Trimming took 2 bases from V and 4 from J, leaving 11 bases between them. In germline, CDR1 is MGHDK, CDR2 SYGVNS. The CDR3 totals 15 residues. CDR3 sequence: CASSEITGGTGELFF. CDR3 bases: TGTGCCAGCAGTGAAATAACCGGGGGCACCGGGGAGCTGTTTTTT.

This clonotype occurred many times. The rearrangement uses TRBV7-6 and TRBJ2-5, with D possibly being TRBD1 (5 bases). The V gene lost 5 bases and the J gene lost 1 base, with 11 bases spanning the gap. Germline CDR1 SGHVS, CDR2 FNYEAQ. CDR3 length: 14 residues. The CDR3 DNA reads as TGTGCCAGCAGCCCGACAGTCTTCCAAGAGACCCAGTACTTC. Protein: CASSPTVFQETQYF.

This clonotype has at least ten counts. The chain combines TRBV7-2 with TRBJ2-3, with 11 bases lining up with TRBD2. The CDR3 extends over 15 amino acids. The V gene's germline CDR1 is SGHTA and CDR2 FQGNSA. J gave up 1 base and V 7 bases, and 4 bases lay outside the gene matches. CDR3 region: CASTGLAAGTDTQYF. The CDR3 nucleotides are TGTGCCAGCACGGGACTAGCGGCAGGCACAGATACGCAGTATTTT.